The clone carrying this T cell receptor beta chain was seen a few times. Its antigen is not known. Trimming left V 4 bases short and J 5 bases short, with 9 bases between. Germline CDR1 reads SGHTA; CDR2 reads FQGNSA. CDR3 length equals 13 residues. This record comes from a study of cytomegalovirus exposure and HLA in healthy donors. Study results and limitations: In a later analysis, specific HLA alleles were associated with about 18,000 TCR beta sequences at a 0.05 false discovery rate. Many donors carried some public TCRs, although rarity characterized most TCR sequences.

In the PCR, 60 Vbeta and 13 Jbeta primers were used. Sequenced by immunoSEQ multiplex PCR; TCRdb stores in-frame clones only, minus some. The sample lists about 130,000 clones; about 78% were seen once. The sample comprised PBMCs. The chain recombines TRBV7-2 with TRBJ1-5, with a possible D match to TRBD1 (6 bases). The TCR sequence derives from a female donor in good health and CMV-seronegative. CDR3 loop: CASSSGGYQPQHF. The CDR3 nucleotides read TGTGCCAGCAGCTCGGGGGGCTATCAGCCCCAGCATTTT.